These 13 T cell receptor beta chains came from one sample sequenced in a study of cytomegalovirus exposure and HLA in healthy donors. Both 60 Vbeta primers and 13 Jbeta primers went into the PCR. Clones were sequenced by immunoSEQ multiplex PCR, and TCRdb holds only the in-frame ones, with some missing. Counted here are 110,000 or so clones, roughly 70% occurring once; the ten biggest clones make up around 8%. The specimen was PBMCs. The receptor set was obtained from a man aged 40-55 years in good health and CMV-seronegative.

DNA of the CDR3: TGCAGCGTTGAAGCTAACGACAGGACCACAGATACGCAGTATTTT. It codes for CSVEANDRTTDTQYF. The chain carries TRBV29-1 and TRBJ2-3; perhaps TRBD1 as D (6 bases). Germline V CDR1 and CDR2: SQVTM, ANQGSEA. This CDR3 has 15 amino acids. The V gene lost 1 base and the J gene lost 2 bases, with 13 bases spanning the gap.

CDR3 DNA: TGTGCTAGTGGTTTGGACGCGGCAGCTAATTCACCCCTCCACTTT. Residues: CASGLDAAANSPLHF. The chain uses TRBV12-5 and TRBJ1-6; D ambiguous. The CDR3 loop spans 15 amino acids. V lost 1 base and J 6 bases, leaving 10 bases between the germline ends. Germline V CDR1 and CDR2: LGHNT, FRNRAP.

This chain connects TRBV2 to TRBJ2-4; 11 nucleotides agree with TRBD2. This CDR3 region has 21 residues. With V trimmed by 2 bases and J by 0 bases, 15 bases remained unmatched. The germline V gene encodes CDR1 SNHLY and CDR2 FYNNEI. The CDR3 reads CASSEPRQWLAGGIAKNIQYF. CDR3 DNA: TGTGCCAGCAGTGAACCGAGACAATGGCTAGCGGGGGGCATAGCCAAAAACATTCAGTACTTC.

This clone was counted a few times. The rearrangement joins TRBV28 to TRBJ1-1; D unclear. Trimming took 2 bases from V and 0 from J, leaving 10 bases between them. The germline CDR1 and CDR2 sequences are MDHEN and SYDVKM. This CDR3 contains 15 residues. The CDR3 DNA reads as TGTGCCAGCAGTTTAGAGAAAGTCCTGAACACTGAAGCTTTCTTT. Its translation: CASSLEKVLNTEAFF.

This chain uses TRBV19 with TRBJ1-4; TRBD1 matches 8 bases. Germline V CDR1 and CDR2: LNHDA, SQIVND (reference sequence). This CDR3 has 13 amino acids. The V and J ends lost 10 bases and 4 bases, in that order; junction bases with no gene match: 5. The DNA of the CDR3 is TGTGCCACCAGGGACAGGAGTAATGAAAAACTGTTTTTT. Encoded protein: CATRDRSNEKLFF.

Here the CDR3 reads CASRQGVGNTEAFF. The CDR3 coding sequence is TGTGCCAGCCGACAGGGGGTTGGGAACACTGAAGCTTTCTTT. The V call is TRBV2, the J call TRBJ1-1; 9 nucleotides align to TRBD1. Germline-derived CDR1 and CDR2 are SNHLY and FYNNEI. The CDR3 is 14 residues long. The V segment lost 8 bases and the J segment 1 base; nucleotides outside the gene matches: 5.

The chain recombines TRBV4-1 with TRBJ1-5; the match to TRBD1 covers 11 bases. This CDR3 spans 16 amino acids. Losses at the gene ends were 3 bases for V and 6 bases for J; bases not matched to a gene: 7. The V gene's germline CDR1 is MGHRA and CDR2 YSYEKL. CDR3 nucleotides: TGCGCCAGCAGCCAGGGTGGACAGGGGGCGGGTCAGCCCCAGCATTTT. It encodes CASSQGGQGAGQPQHF.

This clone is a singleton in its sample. The CDR3 sequence: CASSNTRQRIETQYF. The CDR3 coding sequence is TGTGCCAGTAGTAACACCCGACAGAGGATAGAGACCCAGTACTTC. The chain couples TRBV19 to TRBJ2-5; weak D call: TRBD1 (5 bases). The CDR3 extends over 15 amino acids. Germline V CDR1 and CDR2: LNHDA, SQIVND (reference sequence). Trimming took off 4 bases at V and 4 bases at J, with 16 bases between the two ends.

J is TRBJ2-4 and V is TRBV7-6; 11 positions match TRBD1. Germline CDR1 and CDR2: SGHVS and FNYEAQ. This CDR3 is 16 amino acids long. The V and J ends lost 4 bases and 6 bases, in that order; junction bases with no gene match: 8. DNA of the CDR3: TGTGCCAGCAGCTCGGGACAGGGGGTTGTGGGAAACATTCAGTACTTC. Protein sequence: CASSSGQGVVGNIQYF.

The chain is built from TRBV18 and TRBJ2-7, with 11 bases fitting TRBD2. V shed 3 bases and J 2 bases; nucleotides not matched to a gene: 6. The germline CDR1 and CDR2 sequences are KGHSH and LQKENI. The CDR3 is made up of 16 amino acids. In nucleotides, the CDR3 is TGTGCCAGCTCACCTAGCGGGGGGGCGGAGACCTACGAGCAGTACTTC. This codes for CASSPSGGAETYEQYF. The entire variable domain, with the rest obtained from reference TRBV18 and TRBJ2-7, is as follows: NAGVMQNPRHLVRRRGQEARLRCSPMKGHSHVYWYRQLPEEGLKFMVYLQKENIIDESGMPKERFSAEFPKEGPSILRIQQVVRGDSAAYFCASSPSGGAETYEQYFGPGTRLTVT.

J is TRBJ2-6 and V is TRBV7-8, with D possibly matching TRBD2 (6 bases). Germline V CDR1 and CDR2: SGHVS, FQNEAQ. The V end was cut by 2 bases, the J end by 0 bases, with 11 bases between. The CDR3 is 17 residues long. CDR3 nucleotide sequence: TGTGCCAGCAGCTTAAGGGGCGGGACCTCTGGGGCCAACGTCCTGACTTTC. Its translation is CASSLRGGTSGANVLTF.

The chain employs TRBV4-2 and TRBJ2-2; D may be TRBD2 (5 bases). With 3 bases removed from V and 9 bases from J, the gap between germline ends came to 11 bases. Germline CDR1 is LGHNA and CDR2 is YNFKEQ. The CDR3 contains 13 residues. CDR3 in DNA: TGTGCCAGCAGCCAGGACTCTAGCCGGGAGCTGTTTTTT. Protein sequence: CASSQDSSRELFF.

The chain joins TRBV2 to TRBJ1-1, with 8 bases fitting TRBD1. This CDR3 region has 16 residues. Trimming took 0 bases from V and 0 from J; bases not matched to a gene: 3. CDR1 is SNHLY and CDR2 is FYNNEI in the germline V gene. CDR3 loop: CASSEAWTGLNTEAFF. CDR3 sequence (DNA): TGTGCCAGCAGTGAAGCCTGGACAGGGCTGAACACTGAAGCTTTCTTT.